This TCR beta chain was observed in a study of blood T cell repertoires in COVID-19. The wider study: Acute and convalescent COVID-19 samples came from the United States, Italy and Spain.

Clones were read by immunoSEQ multiplex PCR, and TCRdb kept only the in-frame ones, dropping some. The sample holds approximately 500,000 clones; 70% to 90% are singletons and the top ten take 3% to 3.5%. Germline CDR1 is MDHEN and CDR2 is SYDVKM. With V trimmed by 2 bases and J by 15 bases, 12 bases remained unmatched. The CDR3 is made up of 14 amino acids. This TCR came from a human donor in a cohort sampled during active COVID-19. The rearrangement joins TRBV28 to TRBJ2-1; TRBD1 aligns across 8 bases. Sequenced material: peripheral blood. The CDR3 DNA is TGTGCCAGCAGTTTAAAACAGGGGGTAAGGGTAGGGTTCTTC. This codes for CASSLKQGVRVGFF.